Reported below is one T cell receptor beta chain. The data are from a study of blood T cell repertoires in COVID-19. Turning to the study itself: Acute and convalescent COVID-19 specimens originated in the United States, Italy and Spain. The cDNA or gDNA used as material had been derived from T cells, B-cell-depleted T cells, or PBMCs.

Here immunoSEQ multiplex PCR was the method, and the copy in TCRdb shows in-frame clones only, minus some. The sample shows about 140,000 clones, 84% of them seen only once. Patients in Seattle were enrolled during active infection, then followed longitudinally. V lost 4 bases and J 0 bases, leaving 16 bases between the germline ends. Germline loops: CDR1 SGHAT, CDR2 FQNNGV. This CDR3 contains 18 residues. This chain connects TRBV11-2 to TRBJ2-6; the D gene is possibly TRBD1 (6 bases). The sequencing input was peripheral blood. The source is a man aged 30 to 39 with COVID-19, enrolled during active disease. The CDR3 protein is CASSSGTPQASGANVLTF. In DNA, the CDR3 is TGTGCCAGCAGCTCGGGGACACCCCAAGCCTCTGGGGCCAACGTCCTGACTTTC.